This T cell receptor beta chain emerged from a study of vaccination and CD4 T cells after COVID-19. Study information: The authors exposed cells to overlapping spike peptides derived from SARS-CoV-2, HCoV-NL63, HCoV-OC43 and HCoV-229E.

With the Oncomine TCR Beta short-read assay, DNA from cultured CD4+ T cells was sequenced. Each CDR3 protein is one row after TCRdb ran MiXCR on the PCR reads. The data show thousands of distinct CDR3 sequences, roughly 55% seen once. General observations from the study: Looking at convalescent patients, a median approximately 88% of reactive clones were present only post-vaccination.

The treatment here: roughly ten-day PBMC culture with coronavirus spike peptide pools or control peptides (ViraFEST assay). Peptide pool stimulation in ViraFEST expanded antigen-specific T cells, whose TCRs were then sequenced. This clonotype was seen only once. Its antigen is undetermined. This clonotype was sampled from a human donor who had recovered from COVID-19. Input material: CD4+ T cells from blood, cultured in vitro.

The CDR3 reads CASSRTGSSNTEAFF. The DNA for the CDR3 is TGTGCCAGTAGTCGGACAGGCTCCTCTAACACTGAAGCTTTCTTT. The chain has TRBV19 and TRBJ1-1; 7 bases fit TRBD1. The CDR3 length is 15 residues. V was clipped by 5 bases and J by 2 bases; unmatched bases: 8. Germline V CDR1 and CDR2: LNHDA, SQIVND (reference sequence).